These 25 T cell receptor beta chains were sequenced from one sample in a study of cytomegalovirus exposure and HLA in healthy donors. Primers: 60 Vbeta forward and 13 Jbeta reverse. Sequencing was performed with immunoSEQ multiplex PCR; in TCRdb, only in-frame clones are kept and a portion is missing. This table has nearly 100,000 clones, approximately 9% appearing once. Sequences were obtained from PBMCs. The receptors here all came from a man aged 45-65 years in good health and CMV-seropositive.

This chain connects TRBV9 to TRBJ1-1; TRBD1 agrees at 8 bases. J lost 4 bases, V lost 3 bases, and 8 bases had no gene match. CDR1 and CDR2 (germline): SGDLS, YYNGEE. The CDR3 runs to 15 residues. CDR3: CASSAGQGAITEAFF. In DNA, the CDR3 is TGTGCCAGCAGCGCGGGCCAGGGGGCGATCACTGAAGCTTTCTTT.

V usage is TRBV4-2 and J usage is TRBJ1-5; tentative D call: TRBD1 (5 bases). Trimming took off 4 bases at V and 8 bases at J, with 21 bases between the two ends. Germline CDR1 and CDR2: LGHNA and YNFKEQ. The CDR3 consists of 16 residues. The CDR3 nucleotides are TGTGCCAGCAGCCGCGAAGGGGCAGGGAACGTAGAGCCCCAGCATTTT. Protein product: CASSREGAGNVEPQHF.

The CDR3 loop is CASSQEGRGPFRQYF. The DNA for the CDR3 is TGTGCCAGCAGCCAAGAAGGCAGGGGACCGTTCAGGCAGTACTTC. This chain links TRBV2 with TRBJ2-7, with D possibly TRBD1 on 6 matching bases. V lost 6 bases, J lost 9 bases, and 24 bases lay in between. Germline loops: CDR1 SNHLY, CDR2 FYNNEI. CDR3 length: 15 amino acids.

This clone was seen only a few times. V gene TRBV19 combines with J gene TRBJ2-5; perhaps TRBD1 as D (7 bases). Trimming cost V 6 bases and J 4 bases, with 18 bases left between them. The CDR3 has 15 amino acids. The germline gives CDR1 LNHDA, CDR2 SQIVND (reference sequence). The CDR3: CASSPGDSSRETQYF. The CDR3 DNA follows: TGTGCCAGTAGCCCGGGGGACAGCTCGCGAGAGACCCAGTACTTC.

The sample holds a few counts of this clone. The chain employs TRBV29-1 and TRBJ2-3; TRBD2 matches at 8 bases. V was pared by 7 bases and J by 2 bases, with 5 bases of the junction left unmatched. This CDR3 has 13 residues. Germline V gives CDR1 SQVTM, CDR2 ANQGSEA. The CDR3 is CSAEREITDTQYF. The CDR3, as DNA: TGCAGCGCCGAGCGGGAGATCACAGATACGCAGTATTTT.

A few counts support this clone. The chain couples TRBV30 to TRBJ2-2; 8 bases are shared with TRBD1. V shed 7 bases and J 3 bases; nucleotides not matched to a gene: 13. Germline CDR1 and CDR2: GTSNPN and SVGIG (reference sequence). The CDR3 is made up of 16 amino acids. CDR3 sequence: CASHYRGNLDTGELFF. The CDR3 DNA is TGTGCCTCTCACTACAGGGGGAATCTGGACACCGGGGAGCTGTTTTTT.

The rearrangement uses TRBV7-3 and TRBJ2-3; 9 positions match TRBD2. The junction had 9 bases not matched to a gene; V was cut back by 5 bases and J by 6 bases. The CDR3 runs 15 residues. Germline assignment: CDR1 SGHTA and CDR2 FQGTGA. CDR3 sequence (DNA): TGTGCCAGCAGCGTTAGCGGGAGTAATCTCGATACGCAGTATTTT. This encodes CASSVSGSNLDTQYF.

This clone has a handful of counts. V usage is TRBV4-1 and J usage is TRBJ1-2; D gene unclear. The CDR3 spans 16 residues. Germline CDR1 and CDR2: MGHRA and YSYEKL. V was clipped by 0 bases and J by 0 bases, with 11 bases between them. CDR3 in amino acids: CASSQDMAKANYGYTF. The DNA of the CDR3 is TGCGCCAGCAGCCAAGATATGGCAAAAGCTAACTATGGCTACACCTTC.

CDR3 DNA: TGTGCCAGCAGTTCCTTACGACTACAAGGCACCGGGGAGCTGTTTTTT. As protein: CASSSLRLQGTGELFF. J is TRBJ2-2 and V is TRBV27; tentative D call: TRBD2 (5 bases). V lost 4 bases to trimming and J lost 4 bases, with 16 bases between them. The V gene's germline CDR1 is MNHEY and CDR2 SMNVEV (reference sequence). The CDR3 runs 16 residues.

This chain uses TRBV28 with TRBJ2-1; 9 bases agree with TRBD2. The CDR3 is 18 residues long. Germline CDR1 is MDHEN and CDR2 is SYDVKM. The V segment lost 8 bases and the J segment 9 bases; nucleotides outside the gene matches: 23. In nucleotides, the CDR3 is TGTGCCAGCGGAGCCCCCATCCGACGCGGGAGGGCCCTCGGTGAGCAGTTCTTC. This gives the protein CASGAPIRRGRALGEQFF.

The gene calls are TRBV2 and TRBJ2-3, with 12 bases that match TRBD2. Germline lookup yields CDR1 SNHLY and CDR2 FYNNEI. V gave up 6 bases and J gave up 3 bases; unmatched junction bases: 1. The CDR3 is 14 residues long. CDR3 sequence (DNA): TGTGCCAGCAGACTAGCGGGAGGTACAGATACGCAGTATTTT. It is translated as CASRLAGGTDTQYF.

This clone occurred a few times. In DNA form, the CDR3 reads TGCGCCAGCAGCTTGGATACAGCTAACGAGCAGTACTTC. It encodes CASSLDTANEQYF. This chain uses TRBV5-1 with TRBJ2-7, with D uncertain. CDR1 is SGHRS, CDR2 YFSETQ, per germline. V dropped 0 bases and J dropped 5 bases, with 9 bases sitting between them. CDR3 length: 13 residues.

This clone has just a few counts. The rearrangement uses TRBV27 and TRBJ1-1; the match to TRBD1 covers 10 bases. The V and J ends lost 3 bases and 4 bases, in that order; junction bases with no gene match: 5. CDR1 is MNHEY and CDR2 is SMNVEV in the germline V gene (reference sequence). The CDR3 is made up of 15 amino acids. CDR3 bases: TGTGCCAGCAGTTTCGCAGACAGGGGGCCCACTGAAGCTTTCTTT. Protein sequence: CASSFADRGPTEAFF.

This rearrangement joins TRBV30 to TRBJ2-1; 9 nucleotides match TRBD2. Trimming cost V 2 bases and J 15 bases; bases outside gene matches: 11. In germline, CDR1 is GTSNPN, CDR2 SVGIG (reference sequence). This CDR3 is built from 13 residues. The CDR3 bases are TGTGCCTGGAGTTTAGCGGGAGCGGTGGCGGGGTTCTTC. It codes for CAWSLAGAVAGFF.

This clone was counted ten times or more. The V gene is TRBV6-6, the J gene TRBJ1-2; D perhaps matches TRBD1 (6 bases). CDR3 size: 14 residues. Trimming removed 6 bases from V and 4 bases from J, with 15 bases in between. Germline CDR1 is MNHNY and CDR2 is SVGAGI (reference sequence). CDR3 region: CASSLQEGGYGYTF. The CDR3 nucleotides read TGTGCCAGCAGCCTACAGGAAGGGGGCTATGGCTACACCTTC.

The CDR3 coding sequence is TGTGCCAGCAGCCCCCGACAGACCCCCTCTCCTAATTCACCCCTCCACTTT. It specifies CASSPRQTPSPNSPLHF. The chain links TRBV9 to TRBJ1-6; possibly TRBD1 for D (5 bases). With 4 bases removed from V and 6 bases from J, the gap between germline ends came to 20 bases. CDR1 is SGDLS, CDR2 YYNGEE, per germline. CDR3 size: 17 residues. The entire variable domain, with the rest obtained from reference TRBV9 and TRBJ1-6, is as follows: DSGVTQTPKHLITATGQRVTLRCSPRSGDLSVYWYQQSLDQGLQFLIQYYNGEERAKGNILERFSAQQFPDLHSELNLSSLELGDSALYFCASSPRQTPSPNSPLHFGNGTRLTVT.

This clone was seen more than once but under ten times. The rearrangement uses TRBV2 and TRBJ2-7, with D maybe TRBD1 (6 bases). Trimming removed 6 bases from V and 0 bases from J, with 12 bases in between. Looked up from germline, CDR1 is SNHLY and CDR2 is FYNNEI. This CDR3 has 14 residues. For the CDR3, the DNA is TGTGCCAGCAGCCGGACAGAGAGCTCCTACGAGCAGTACTTC. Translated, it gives CASSRTESSYEQYF.

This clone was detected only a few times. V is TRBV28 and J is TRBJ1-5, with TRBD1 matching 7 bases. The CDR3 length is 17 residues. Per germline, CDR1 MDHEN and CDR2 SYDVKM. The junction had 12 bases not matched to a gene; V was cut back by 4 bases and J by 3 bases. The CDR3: CASSSLEGAGDNQPQHF. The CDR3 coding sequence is TGTGCCAGCAGTTCTCTAGAGGGGGCGGGCGACAATCAGCCCCAGCATTTT.

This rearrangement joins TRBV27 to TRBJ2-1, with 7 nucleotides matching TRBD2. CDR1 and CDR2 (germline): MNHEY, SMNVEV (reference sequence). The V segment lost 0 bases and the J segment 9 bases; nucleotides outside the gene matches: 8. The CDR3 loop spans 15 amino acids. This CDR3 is CASSLSATSRREQFF. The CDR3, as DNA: TGTGCCAGCAGTTTATCTGCGACTAGCAGGCGTGAGCAGTTCTTC.

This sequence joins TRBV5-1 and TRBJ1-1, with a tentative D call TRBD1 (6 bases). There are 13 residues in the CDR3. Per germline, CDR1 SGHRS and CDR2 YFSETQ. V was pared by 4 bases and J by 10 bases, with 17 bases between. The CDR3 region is CASSLTGPYLAFF. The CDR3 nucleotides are TGCGCCAGCAGCCTAACAGGGCCTTATCTAGCTTTCTTT.

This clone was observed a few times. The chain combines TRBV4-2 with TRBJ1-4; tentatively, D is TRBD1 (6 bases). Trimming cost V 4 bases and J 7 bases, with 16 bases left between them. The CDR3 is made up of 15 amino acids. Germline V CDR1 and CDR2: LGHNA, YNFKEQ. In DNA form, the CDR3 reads TGTGCCAGCAGCCCGACCGCGGGGGCGGGTGAAAAACTGTTTTTT. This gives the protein CASSPTAGAGEKLFF.

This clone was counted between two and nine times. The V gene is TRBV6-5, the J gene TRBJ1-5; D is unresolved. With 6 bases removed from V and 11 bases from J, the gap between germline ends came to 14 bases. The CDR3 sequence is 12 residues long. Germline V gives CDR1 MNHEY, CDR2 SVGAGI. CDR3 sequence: CASRGRDWAQHF. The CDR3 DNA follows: TGTGCCAGCAGAGGGAGGGATTGGGCCCAGCATTTT.

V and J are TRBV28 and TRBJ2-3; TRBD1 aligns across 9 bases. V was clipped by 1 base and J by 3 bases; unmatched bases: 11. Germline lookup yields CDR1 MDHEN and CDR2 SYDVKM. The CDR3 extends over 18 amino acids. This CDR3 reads CASSLFLPQGAETDTQYF. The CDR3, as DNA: TGTGCCAGCAGTTTATTCCTCCCACAGGGGGCGGAGACAGATACGCAGTATTTT.

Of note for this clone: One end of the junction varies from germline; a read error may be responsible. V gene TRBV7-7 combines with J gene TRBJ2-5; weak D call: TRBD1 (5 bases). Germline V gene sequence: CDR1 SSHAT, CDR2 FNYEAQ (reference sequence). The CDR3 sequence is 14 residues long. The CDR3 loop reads CASSPSQGSEAQYF. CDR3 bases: TGTGCTAGCAGCCCCTCCCAGGGCTCCGAGGCCCAGTACTTC.

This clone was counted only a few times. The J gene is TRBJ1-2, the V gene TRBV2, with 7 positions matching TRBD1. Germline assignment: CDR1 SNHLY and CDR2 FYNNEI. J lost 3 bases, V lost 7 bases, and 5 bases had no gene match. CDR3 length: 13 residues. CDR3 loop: CASTETGYYGYTF. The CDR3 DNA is TGTGCCAGCACTGAGACAGGGTACTATGGCTACACCTTC.